These T cell receptor beta chains were read from a single sample in a study of regulatory dendritic cells for organ transplantation. TCRdb's copy holds only in-frame clones and misses some; the assay was immunoSEQ multiplex PCR. This sample carries under 35,000 clones, about 89% of them seen once, and the ten largest clones take under 0.065%. Material: naive CD4+ T cells from blood. The receptors here all came from a human donor in good health. The CDR3 runs from the conserved cysteine through the conserved F or W. A D gene is named only where the DNA matches it firmly. Rows may omit the clone size; those that give it use once, few, many or a size class.

cdr3_length	clone_size	v_call	d_call	j_call	cdr3_aa	cdr3_nt
11	.	TRBV9	.	TRBJ2-3	CASSVVDTQYF	TGTGCCAGCAGCGTAGTTGATACGCAGTATTTT
13	.	TRBV19	.	TRBJ2-7	CASSINRLYEQYF	TGTGCCAGTAGTATCAACAGGTTATACGAGCAGTACTTC
13	.	TRBV9	.	TRBJ1-3	CASSVGSGNTIYF	TGTGCCAGCAGCGTAGGTTCCGGAAACACCATATATTTT
12	.	TRBV27	.	TRBJ2-7	CASSRTGSEQYF	TGTGCCAGCAGCCGAACAGGGAGCGAGCAGTACTTC
16	.	TRBV7-3	.	TRBJ1-6	CASSLNGGSYNSPLHF	TGTGCCAGCAGCTTAAACGGTGGCTCCTATAATTCACCCCTCCACTTT
16	few	TRBV7-6	TRBD1	TRBJ1-4	CASSLTGEWTNEKLFF	TGTGCCAGCAGCTTAACAGGGGAATGGACTAATGAAAAACTGTTTTTT
12	few	TRBV7-2	.	TRBJ2-7	CASSVTAYEQYF	TGTGCCAGCAGCGTGACAGCTTACGAGCAGTACTTC
15	.	TRBV19	.	TRBJ1-5	CASSIGDRVWSPQHF	TGTGCCAGTAGTATAGGGGACCGGGTTTGGTCGCCCCAGCATTTT
15	.	TRBV7-8	TRBD1	TRBJ2-1	CASSLAGQSYNEQFF	TGTGCCAGCAGCTTAGCGGGACAGTCCTACAATGAGCAGTTCTTC
14	.	TRBV19	.	TRBJ2-7	CASKGPGSSYEQYF	TGTGCCAGTAAAGGCCCCGGGAGCTCCTACGAGCAGTACTTC
13	once	TRBV29-1	TRBD1	TRBJ2-5	CSVERGLGETQYF	TGCAGCGTTGAGAGGGGGCTCGGGGAGACCCAGTACTTC
16	.	TRBV30	.	TRBJ1-4	CAWSGPKTGTNEKLFF	TGTGCCTGGAGTGGTCCAAAGACAGGAACTAATGAAAAACTGTTTTTT
16	.	TRBV9	TRBD2	TRBJ2-7	CASSVAGGDLGYEQYF	TGTGCCAGCAGCGTAGCCGGGGGGGATTTGGGATACGAGCAGTACTTC
16	.	TRBV7-2	TRBD1	TRBJ1-1	CASKAGDRGRNTEAFF	TGTGCCTCGAAGGCAGGGGACAGGGGTAGGAACACTGAAGCTTTCTTT
14	.	TRBV21-1	.	TRBJ2-5	CASSECRGTETQYF	TGTGCCAGCAGCGAGTGCCGGGGGACGGAGACCCAGTACTTC
13	.	TRBV5-6	TRBD1	TRBJ1-5	CASSGDRGQPQHF	TGTGCCAGCAGCGGTGACAGGGGTCAGCCCCAGCATTTT
15	.	TRBV9	.	TRBJ1-6	CATSSLSSYNSPLHF	TGTGCCACCTCCTCCCTCAGCTCCTATAATTCACCCCTCCACTTT
13	once	TRBV5-1	TRBD2	TRBJ2-5	CASSAGLVETQYF	TGCGCCAGCAGCGCGGGACTAGTTGAGACCCAGTACTTC
16	.	TRBV5-4	TRBD1	TRBJ1-6	CASSFGDRGRTTPLHF	TGTGCCAGCAGCTTTGGTGACAGGGGACGAACGACACCCCTCCACTTT
13	.	TRBV5-4	.	TRBJ2-3	CASSFQGTDTQYF	TGTGCCAGCAGCTTCCAGGGCACAGATACGCAGTATTTT
13	.	TRBV28	TRBD1	TRBJ1-2	CASSNRGNYGYTF	TGTGCCAGCAGTAACAGGGGAAACTATGGCTACACCTTC
13	.	TRBV29-1	.	TRBJ2-7	CSVVYGLGYEQYF	TGCAGCGTTGTCTATGGCTTGGGCTACGAGCAGTACTTC
15	.	TRBV15	.	TRBJ1-5	CATRLSRDNNQPQHF	TGTGCCACCAGACTATCCCGGGACAACAATCAGCCCCAGCATTTT
15	.	TRBV4-2	.	TRBJ2-7	CASSPAGSRTYEQYF	TGTGCCAGCAGCCCAGCGGGCAGCCGTACCTACGAGCAGTACTTC
16	.	TRBV7-6	.	TRBJ2-2	CASSFTGRTNTGELFF	TGTGCCAGCAGCTTCACCGGTCGGACGAACACCGGGGAGCTGTTTTTT
14	.	TRBV18	TRBD1	TRBJ2-7	CASSPWTGGSEQYF	TGTGCCAGCTCACCATGGACAGGGGGCTCCGAGCAGTACTTC
18	.	TRBV7-2	TRBD1	TRBJ2-3	CASSLGLNRGRSTDTQYF	TGTGCCAGCAGCTTAGGGCTAAACAGGGGTAGGAGCACAGATACGCAGTATTTT
12	.	TRBV28	.	TRBJ1-1	CASSPLGTEAFF	TGTGCCAGCAGCCCCCTTGGCACTGAAGCTTTCTTT
13	.	TRBV6-5	TRBD1	TRBJ1-2	CASSTGQDYGYTF	TGTGCCAGCAGTACGGGACAGGACTATGGCTACACCTTC
15	.	TRBV4-3	.	TRBJ1-5	CACQVSAPRNQPQHF	TGCGCCTGCCAGGTTTCAGCCCCACGAAATCAGCCCCAGCATTTT
14	once	TRBV15	.	TRBJ2-2	CATRTVRSTGELFF	TGTGCCACCAGGACAGTCCGAAGCACCGGGGAGCTGTTTTTT
15	.	TRBV6-6	TRBD2	TRBJ2-7	CASSSLTSGSYEQYF	TGTGCCAGCAGCTCCCTCACTAGCGGGAGCTACGAGCAGTACTTC
16	few	TRBV7-3	.	TRBJ1-2	CASSLGPTGAVTGYTF	TGTGCCAGCAGCTTAGGGCCAACGGGGGCTGTAACTGGCTACACCTTC
16	few	TRBV6-6	TRBD2	TRBJ2-2	CASSYGLAGNTGELFF	TGTGCCAGCAGTTATGGGCTAGCGGGGAACACCGGGGAGCTGTTTTTT
13	.	TRBV2	TRBD1	TRBJ2-2	CASSRQGPGELFF	TGTGCCAGCAGCCGACAGGGACCCGGGGAGCTGTTTTTT
14	.	TRBV9	.	TRBJ2-5	CASSVGTAQETQYF	TGTGCCAGCAGCGTCGGGACGGCGCAAGAGACCCAGTACTTC
13	.	TRBV5-1	.	TRBJ1-1	CASSFATSTEAFF	TGCGCCAGCAGCTTCGCAACCTCCACTGAAGCTTTCTTT
12	.	TRBV6-5	.	TRBJ2-5	CASSQDISPQYF	TGTGCCAGCAGCCAAGACATCTCGCCCCAGTACTTC
16	.	TRBV7-9	.	TRBJ2-7	CASSPNFGAGTYEQYF	TGTGCCAGCAGCCCCAACTTCGGAGCGGGCACCTACGAGCAGTACTTC
15	once	TRBV19	TRBD1	TRBJ1-1	CASSKRTGVPPEAFF	TGTGCCAGTAGTAAGCGGACAGGGGTTCCTCCTGAAGCTTTCTTT
15	.	TRBV27	TRBD1	TRBJ2-7	CASRNSGQGAYEQYF	TGTGCCAGCAGAAACTCGGGACAGGGAGCCTACGAGCAGTACTTC
13	.	TRBV19	.	TRBJ1-5	CASSILRDQPQHF	TGTGCCAGTAGTATCTTGAGGGACCAGCCCCAGCATTTT
15	.	TRBV7-2	.	TRBJ1-4	CASSLERASNEKLFF	TGTGCCAGCAGCTTAGAAAGGGCCAGTAATGAAAAACTGTTTTTT
14	.	TRBV28	TRBD1	TRBJ1-2	CASSVEGAVRGYTF	TGTGCCAGCAGTGTCGAGGGGGCGGTCCGGGGCTACACCTTC
19	.	TRBV11-3	TRBD1	TRBJ1-1	CASSSVDRGRTAVNTEAFF	TGTGCCAGCAGCTCGGTGGACAGGGGGCGAACGGCGGTAAACACTGAAGCTTTCTTT
14	.	TRBV10-3	TRBD2	TRBJ2-7	CAISGGLAGYEQYF	TGTGCCATCAGTGGGGGACTAGCCGGCTACGAGCAGTACTTC
13	.	TRBV6-1	.	TRBJ2-4	CASRPGGGYIQYF	TGTGCCAGCAGACCGGGGGGCGGTTACATTCAGTACTTC
11	.	TRBV18	.	TRBJ2-1	CASSPADKQFF	TGTGCCAGCTCACCAGCGGACAAGCAGTTCTTC
16	.	TRBV28	TRBD1	TRBJ2-2	CASSRTGTGNTGELFF	TGTGCCAGCAGTCGGACCGGGACAGGGAACACCGGGGAGCTGTTTTTT
14	few	TRBV2	.	TRBJ2-2	CASITGEDTGELFF	TGTGCCAGTATAACAGGGGAGGACACCGGGGAGCTGTTTTTT
14	few	TRBV5-1	.	TRBJ2-2	CASSLQVNTGELFF	TGCGCCAGCAGCCTACAGGTTAACACCGGGGAGCTGTTTTTT
14	few	TRBV7-3	.	TRBJ1-5	CASSLTGLDQPQHF	TGTGCCAGCAGCTTAACTGGGCTAGATCAGCCCCAGCATTTT
14	.	TRBV6-5	TRBD1	TRBJ1-2	CASSDVDRPYGYTF	TGTGCCAGCAGTGACGTGGACAGGCCCTATGGCTACACCTTC
15	.	TRBV30	TRBD2	TRBJ2-1	CAWSTGTSGLNEQFF	TGTGCCTGGTCAACCGGGACTAGCGGACTAAATGAGCAGTTCTTC
15	.	TRBV5-1	TRBD1	TRBJ2-7	CASSSRTGRGEEQYF	TGCGCCAGCAGCTCGAGGACAGGGCGCGGCGAAGAGCAGTACTTC